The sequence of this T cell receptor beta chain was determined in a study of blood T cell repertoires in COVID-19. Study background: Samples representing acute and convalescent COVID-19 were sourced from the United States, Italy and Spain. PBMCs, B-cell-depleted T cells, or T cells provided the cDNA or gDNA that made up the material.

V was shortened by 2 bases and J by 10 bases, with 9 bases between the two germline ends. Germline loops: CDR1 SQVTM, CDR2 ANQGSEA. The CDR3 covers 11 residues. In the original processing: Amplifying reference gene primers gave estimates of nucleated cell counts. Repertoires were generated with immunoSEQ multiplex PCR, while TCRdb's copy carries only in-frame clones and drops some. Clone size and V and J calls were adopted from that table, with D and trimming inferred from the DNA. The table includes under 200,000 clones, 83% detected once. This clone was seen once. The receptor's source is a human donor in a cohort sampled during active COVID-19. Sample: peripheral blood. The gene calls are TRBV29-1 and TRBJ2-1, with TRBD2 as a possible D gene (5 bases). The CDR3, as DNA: TGCAGCGTTGAACCGGAGGTGGAGCAGTTCTTC. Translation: CSVEPEVEQFF.